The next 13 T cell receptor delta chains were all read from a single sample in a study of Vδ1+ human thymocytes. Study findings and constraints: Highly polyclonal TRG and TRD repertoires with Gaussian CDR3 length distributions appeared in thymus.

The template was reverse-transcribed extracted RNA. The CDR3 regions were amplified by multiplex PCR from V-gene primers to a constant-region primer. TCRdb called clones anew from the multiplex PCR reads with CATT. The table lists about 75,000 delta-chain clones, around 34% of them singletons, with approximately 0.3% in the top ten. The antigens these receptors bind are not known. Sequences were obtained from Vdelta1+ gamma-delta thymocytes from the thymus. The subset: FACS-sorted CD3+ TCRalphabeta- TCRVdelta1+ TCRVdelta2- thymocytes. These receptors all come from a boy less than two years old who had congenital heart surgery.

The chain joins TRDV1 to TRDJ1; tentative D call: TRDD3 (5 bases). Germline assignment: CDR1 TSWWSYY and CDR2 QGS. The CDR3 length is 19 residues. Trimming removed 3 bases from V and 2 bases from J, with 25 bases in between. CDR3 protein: CALGDTHFPPHGVTDKLIF. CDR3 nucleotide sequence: TGTGCTCTTGGGGATACGCATTTCCCACCACATGGGGTAACCGATAAACTCATCTTT.

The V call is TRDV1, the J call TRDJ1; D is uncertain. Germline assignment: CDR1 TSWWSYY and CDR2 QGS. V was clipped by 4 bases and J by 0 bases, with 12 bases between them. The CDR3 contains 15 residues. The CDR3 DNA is TGTGCTCTTGGGGTCGGTTCCCCAGACACCGATAAACTCATCTTT. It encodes CALGVGSPDTDKLIF.

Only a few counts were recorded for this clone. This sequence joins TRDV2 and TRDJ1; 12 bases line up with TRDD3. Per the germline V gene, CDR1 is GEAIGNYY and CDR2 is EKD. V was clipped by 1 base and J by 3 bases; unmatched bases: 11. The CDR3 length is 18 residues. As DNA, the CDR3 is TGTGCCTGTGACACAGGGGAGTACTGGGGGATACCCCCCGATAAACTCATCTTT. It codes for CACDTGEYWGIPPDKLIF.

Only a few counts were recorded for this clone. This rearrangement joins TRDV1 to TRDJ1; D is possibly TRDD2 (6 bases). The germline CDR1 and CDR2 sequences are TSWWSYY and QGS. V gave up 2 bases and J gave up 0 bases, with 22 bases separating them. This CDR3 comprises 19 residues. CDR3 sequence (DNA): TGTGCTCTTGGGGAAACCAAAGTTCCTAAAAAGAGTTACACCGATAAACTCATCTTT. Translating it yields CALGETKVPKKSYTDKLIF.

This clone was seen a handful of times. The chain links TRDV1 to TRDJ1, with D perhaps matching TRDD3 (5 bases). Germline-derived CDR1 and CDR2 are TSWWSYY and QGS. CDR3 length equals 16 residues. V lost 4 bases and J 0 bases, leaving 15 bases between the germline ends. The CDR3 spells CALGAQPYWYTDKLIF. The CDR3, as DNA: TGTGCTCTTGGGGCTCAACCGTACTGGTACACCGATAAACTCATCTTT.

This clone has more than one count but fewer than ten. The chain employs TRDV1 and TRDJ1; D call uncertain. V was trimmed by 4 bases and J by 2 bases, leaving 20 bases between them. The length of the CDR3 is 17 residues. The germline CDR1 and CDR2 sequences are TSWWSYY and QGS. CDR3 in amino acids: CALGVFSQGPGTDKLIF. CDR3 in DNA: TGTGCTCTTGGGGTTTTTTCCCAGGGCCCGGGGACCGATAAACTCATCTTT.

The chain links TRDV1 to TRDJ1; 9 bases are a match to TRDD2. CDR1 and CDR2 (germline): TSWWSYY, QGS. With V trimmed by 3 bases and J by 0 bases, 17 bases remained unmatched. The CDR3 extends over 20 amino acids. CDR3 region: CALGEGSFLPALPYTDKLIF. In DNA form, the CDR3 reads TGTGCTCTTGGGGAGGGTTCCTTCCTACCGGCCCTACCGTACACCGATAAACTCATCTTT.

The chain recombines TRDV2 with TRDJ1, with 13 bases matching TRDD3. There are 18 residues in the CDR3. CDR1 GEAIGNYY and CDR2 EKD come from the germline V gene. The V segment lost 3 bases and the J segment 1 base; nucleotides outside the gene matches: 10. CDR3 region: CACDPRTGGYAFTDKLIF. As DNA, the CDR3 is TGTGCCTGTGACCCCCGTACTGGGGGATACGCTTTCACCGATAAACTCATCTTT.

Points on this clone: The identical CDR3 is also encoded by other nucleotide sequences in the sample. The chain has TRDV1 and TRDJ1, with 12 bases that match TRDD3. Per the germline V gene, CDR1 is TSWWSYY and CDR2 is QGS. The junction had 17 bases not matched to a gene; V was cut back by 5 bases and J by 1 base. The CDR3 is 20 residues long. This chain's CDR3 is CALGKTRTGGYNRRTDKLIF. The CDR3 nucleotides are TGTGCTCTTGGGAAAACCCGTACTGGGGGATACAACAGGCGCACCGATAAACTCATCTTT.

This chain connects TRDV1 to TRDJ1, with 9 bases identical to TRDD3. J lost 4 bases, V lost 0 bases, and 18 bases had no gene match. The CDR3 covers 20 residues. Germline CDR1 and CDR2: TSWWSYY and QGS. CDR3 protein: CALGELTYSTGGYPGDKLIF. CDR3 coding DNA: TGTGCTCTTGGGGAACTCACCTACTCTACCGGGGGATACCCGGGCGATAAACTCATCTTT.

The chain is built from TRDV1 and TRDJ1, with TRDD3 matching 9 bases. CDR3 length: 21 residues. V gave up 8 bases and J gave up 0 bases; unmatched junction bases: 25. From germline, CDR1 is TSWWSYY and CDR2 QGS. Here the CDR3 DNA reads TGTGCTCTTAGGGCCTTCGGGGCCGGGTGGGGGATAAGGAGGTACACCGATAAACTCATCTTT. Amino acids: CALRAFGAGWGIRRYTDKLIF.

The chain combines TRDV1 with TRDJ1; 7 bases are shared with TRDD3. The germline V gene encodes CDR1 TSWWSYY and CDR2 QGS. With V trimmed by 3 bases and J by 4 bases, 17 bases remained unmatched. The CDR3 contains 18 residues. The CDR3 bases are TGTGCTCTTGGGGAGCTGTACTGTGGGATACCCAACGGCGATAAACTCATCTTT. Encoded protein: CALGELYCGIPNGDKLIF.

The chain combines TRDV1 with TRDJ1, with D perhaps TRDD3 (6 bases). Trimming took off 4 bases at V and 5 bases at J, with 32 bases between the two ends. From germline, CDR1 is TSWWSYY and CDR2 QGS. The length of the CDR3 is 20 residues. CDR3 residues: CALGGWCPSLNYWVTDKLIF. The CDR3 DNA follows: TGTGCTCTTGGGGGTTGGTGTCCCTCCCTAAACTACTGGGTTACGGATAAACTCATCTTT.